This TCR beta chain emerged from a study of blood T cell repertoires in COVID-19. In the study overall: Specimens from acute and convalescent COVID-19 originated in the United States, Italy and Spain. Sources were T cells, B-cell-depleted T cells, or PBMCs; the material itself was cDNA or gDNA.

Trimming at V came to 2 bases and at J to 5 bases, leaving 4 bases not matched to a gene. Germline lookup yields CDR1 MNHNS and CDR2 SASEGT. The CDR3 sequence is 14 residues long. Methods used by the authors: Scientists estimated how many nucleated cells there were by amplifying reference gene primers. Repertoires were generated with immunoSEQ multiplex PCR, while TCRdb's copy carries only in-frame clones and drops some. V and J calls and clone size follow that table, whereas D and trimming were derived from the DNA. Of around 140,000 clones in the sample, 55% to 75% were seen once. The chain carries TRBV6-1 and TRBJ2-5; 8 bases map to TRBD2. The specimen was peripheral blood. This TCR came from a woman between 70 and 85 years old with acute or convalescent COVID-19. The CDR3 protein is CASSERAGVETQYF. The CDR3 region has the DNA TGTGCCAGCAGTGAACGAGCGGGAGTGGAGACCCAGTACTTC.